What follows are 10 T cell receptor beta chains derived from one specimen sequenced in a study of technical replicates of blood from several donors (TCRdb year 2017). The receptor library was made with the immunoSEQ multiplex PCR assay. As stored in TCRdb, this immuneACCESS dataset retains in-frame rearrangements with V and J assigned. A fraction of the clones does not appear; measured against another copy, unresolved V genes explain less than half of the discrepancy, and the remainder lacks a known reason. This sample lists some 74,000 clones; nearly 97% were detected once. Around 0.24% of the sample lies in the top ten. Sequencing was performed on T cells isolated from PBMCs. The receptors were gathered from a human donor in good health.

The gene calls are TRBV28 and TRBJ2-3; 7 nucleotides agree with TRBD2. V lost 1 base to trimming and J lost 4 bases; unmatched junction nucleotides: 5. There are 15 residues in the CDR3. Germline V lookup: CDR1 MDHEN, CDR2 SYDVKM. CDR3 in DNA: TGTGCCAGCAGTTTATTTGGCGGGGGTCCAGATACGCAGTATTTT. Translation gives CASSLFGGGPDTQYF. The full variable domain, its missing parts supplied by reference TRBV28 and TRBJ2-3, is DVKVTQSSRYLVKRTGEKVFLECVQDMDHENMFWYRQDPGLGLRLIYFSYDVKMKEKGDIPEGYSVSREKKERFSLILESASTNQTSMYLCASSLFGGGPDTQYFGPGTRLTVL.

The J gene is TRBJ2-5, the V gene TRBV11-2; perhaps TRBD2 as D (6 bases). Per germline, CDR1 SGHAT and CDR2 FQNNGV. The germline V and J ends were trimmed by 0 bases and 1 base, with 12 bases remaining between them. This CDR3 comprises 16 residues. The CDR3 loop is CASSLDPLAGQETQYF. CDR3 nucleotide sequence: TGTGCCAGCAGCTTAGACCCACTAGCCGGCCAAGAGACCCAGTACTTC.

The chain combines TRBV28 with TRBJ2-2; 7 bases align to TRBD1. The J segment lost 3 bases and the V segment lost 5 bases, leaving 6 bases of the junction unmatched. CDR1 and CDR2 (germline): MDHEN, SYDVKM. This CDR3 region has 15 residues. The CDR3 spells CASSGPGTDTGELFF. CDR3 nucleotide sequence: TGTGCCAGCAGTGGACCCGGGACAGACACCGGGGAGCTGTTTTTT.

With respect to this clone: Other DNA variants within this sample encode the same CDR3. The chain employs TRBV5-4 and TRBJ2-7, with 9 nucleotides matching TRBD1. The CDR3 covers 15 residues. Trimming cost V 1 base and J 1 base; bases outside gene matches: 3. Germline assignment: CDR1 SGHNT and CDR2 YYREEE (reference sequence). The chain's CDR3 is CASSLIGTGSYEQYF. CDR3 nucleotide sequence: TGTGCCAGCAGCTTGATTGGGACAGGGTCCTACGAGCAGTACTTC.

CDR3 residues: CASSPGQGDTEAFF. CDR3 coding DNA: TGTGCCAGCAGCCCGGGACAGGGGGACACTGAAGCTTTCTTT. This chain joins TRBV14 and TRBJ1-1, with TRBD1 matching 11 bases. The CDR3 totals 14 residues. Germline CDR1 is SGHDN and CDR2 is FVKESK. V dropped 4 bases and J dropped 3; count of bases not matched to a gene: 1.

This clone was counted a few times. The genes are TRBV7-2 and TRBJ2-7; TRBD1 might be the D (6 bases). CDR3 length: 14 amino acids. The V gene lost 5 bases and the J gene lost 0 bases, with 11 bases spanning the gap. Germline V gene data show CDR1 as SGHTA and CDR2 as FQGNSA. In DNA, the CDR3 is TGTGCCAGCAGCCGACAGGTTGGCTCCTACGAGCAGTACTTC. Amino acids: CASSRQVGSYEQYF. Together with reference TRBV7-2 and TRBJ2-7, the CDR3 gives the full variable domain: GAGVSQSPSNKVTEKGKDVELRCDPISGHTALYWYRQSLGQGLEFLIYFQGNSAPDKSGLPSDRFSAERTGGSVSTLTIQRTQQEDSAVYLCASSRQVGSYEQYFGPGTRLTVT.

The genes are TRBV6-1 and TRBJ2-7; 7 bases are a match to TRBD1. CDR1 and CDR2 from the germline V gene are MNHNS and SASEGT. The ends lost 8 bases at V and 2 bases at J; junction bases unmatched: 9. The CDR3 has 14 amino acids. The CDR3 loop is CASSSGQLPYEQYF. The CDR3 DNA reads TGTGCCAGCTCTTCGGGACAGCTTCCCTACGAGCAGTACTTC.

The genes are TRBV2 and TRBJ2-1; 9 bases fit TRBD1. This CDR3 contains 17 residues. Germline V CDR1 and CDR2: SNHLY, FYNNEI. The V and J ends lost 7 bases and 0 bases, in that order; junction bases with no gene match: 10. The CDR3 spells CASNRGQGISSYNEQFF. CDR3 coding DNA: TGTGCCAGCAATAGAGGACAGGGGATAAGCTCCTACAATGAGCAGTTCTTC.

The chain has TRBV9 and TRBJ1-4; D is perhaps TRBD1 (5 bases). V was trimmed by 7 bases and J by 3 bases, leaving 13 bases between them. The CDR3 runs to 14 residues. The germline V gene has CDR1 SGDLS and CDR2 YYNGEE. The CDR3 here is CASQKGLANEKLFF. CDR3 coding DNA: TGTGCCAGCCAAAAGGGGCTAGCTAATGAAAAACTGTTTTTT. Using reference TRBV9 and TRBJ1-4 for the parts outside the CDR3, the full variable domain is DSGVTQTPKHLITATGQRVTLRCSPRSGDLSVYWYQQSLDQGLQFLIQYYNGEERAKGNILERFSAQQFPDLHSELNLSSLELGDSALYFCASQKGLANEKLFFGSGTQLSVL.

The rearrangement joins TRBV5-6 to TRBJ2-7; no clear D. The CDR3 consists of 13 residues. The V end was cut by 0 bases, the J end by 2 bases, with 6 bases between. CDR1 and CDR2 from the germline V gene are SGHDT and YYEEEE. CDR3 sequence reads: CASSLELAYEQYF. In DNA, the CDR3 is TGTGCCAGCAGCTTGGAGCTAGCCTACGAGCAGTACTTC. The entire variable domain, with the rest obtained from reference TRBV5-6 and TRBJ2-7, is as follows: DAGVTQSPTHLIKTRGQQVTLRCSPKSGHDTVSWYQQALGQGPQFIFQYYEEEERQRGNFPDRFSGHQFPNYSSELNVNALLLGDSALYLCASSLELAYEQYFGPGTRLTVT.